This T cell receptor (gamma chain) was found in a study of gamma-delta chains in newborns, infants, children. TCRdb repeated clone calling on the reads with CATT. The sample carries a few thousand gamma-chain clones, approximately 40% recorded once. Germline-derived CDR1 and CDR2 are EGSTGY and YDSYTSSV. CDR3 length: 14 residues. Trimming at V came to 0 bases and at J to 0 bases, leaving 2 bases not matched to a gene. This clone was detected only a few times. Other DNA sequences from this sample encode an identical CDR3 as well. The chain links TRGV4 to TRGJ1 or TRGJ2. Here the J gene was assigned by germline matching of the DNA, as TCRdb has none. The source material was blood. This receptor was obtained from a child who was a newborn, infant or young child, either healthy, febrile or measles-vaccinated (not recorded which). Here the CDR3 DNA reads TGTGCCACCTGGGATGGGCCGAATTATTATAAGAAACTCTTT. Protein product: CATWDGPNYYKKLF.